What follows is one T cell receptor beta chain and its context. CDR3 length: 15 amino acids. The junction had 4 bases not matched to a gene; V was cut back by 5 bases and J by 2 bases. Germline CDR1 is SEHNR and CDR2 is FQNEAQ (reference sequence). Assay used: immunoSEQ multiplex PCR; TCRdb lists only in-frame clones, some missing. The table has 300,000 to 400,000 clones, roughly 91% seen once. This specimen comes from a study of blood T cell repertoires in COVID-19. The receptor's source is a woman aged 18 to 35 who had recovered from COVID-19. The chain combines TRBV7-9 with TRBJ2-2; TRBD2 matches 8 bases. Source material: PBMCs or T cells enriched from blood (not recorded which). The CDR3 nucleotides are TGTGCCAGCAGCATACGGGGGGGTAACACCGGGGAGCTGTTTTTT. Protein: CASSIRGGNTGELFF.